These 30 T cell receptor beta chains originate from one sample sequenced in a study of blood T cell repertoires in COVID-19. Libraries were prepared by immunoSEQ multiplex PCR; TCRdb keeps only in-frame clonotypes and omits some of them. The top ten hold 2.5% to 3.5% of the sample, which has 190,000 or so clones, 80% to 90% seen once. Sequenced input: peripheral blood. These TCRs come from a man aged 45-60 years with active or convalescent COVID-19.

This chain links TRBV7-3 with TRBJ2-1; 11 bases map to TRBD2. This CDR3 has 16 residues. The V gene's germline CDR1 is SGHTA and CDR2 FQGTGA. Trimming removed 1 base from V and 6 bases from J; junction bases left unmatched: 5. Here the CDR3 DNA reads TGTGCCAGCAGCTTAAGATTAGCGGGAGGGGTCAATGAGCAGTTCTTC. This sequence encodes CASSLRLAGGVNEQFF. The full variable domain, with the rest looked up from reference TRBV7-3 and TRBJ2-1, is GAGVSQTPSNKVTEKGKYVELRCDPISGHTALYWYRQSLGQGPEFLIYFQGTGAADDSGLPNDRFFAVRPEGSVSTLKIQRTERGDSAVYLCASSLRLAGGVNEQFFGPGTRLTVL.

V gene TRBV7-8 combines with J gene TRBJ1-3; D unresolved. Per germline, CDR1 SGHVS and CDR2 FQNEAQ. V lost 1 base to trimming and J lost 0 bases, with 10 bases between them. The CDR3 extends over 16 amino acids. CDR3 DNA: TGTGCCAGCAGCTTAGGCATGGCAGGCTCTGGAAACACCATATATTTT. Its translation is CASSLGMAGSGNTIYF.

The CDR3: CASSYWTGKSTEAFF. As DNA, the CDR3 is TGTGCCAGCAGTTATTGGACGGGGAAGAGCACTGAAGCTTTCTTT. The genes are TRBV6-5 and TRBJ1-1; no clear D gene. The V and J ends lost 3 bases and 4 bases respectively, with 15 bases between them. The CDR3 sequence is 15 residues long. Germline CDR1 MNHEY, CDR2 SVGAGI.

The chain combines TRBV7-6 with TRBJ1-4; possibly TRBD1 for D (6 bases). CDR1 is SGHVS and CDR2 is FNYEAQ in the germline V gene. With 3 bases removed from V and 2 bases from J, the gap between germline ends came to 10 bases. The CDR3 extends over 15 amino acids. In DNA form, the CDR3 reads TGTGCCAGCAGCTTTAATCAGGGGACTAATGAAAAACTGTTTTTT. This sequence encodes CASSFNQGTNEKLFF.

The chain is built from TRBV3-1 (or the pseudogene TRBV3-2) and TRBJ2-7; 8 nucleotides align to TRBD1. The CDR3 length is 15 residues. Germline CDR1 LGHDT, CDR2 YNNKEL (reference sequence). J was trimmed by 5 bases and V by 3 bases; bases with no gene match: 9. The CDR3 loop is CASSQRGQDANEQYF. DNA of the CDR3: TGTGCCAGCAGCCAGAGGGGACAGGACGCTAACGAGCAGTACTTC.

The chain combines TRBV5-5 with TRBJ1-3, with a tentative D call TRBD1 (6 bases). Trimming took off 4 bases at V and 3 bases at J, with 11 bases between the two ends. The germline V gene has CDR1 SGHKS and CDR2 YYEKEE (reference sequence). CDR3 size: 14 residues. The CDR3 DNA sequence: TGTGCCAGCAGCCGGGGAGGGGGTGGAAACACCATATATTTT. This gives the protein CASSRGGGGNTIYF.

The V and J genes are TRBV6-6 and TRBJ2-1; 16 nucleotides align to TRBD2. This CDR3 spans 17 amino acids. The germline CDR1 and CDR2 sequences are MNHNY and SVGAGI (reference sequence). V was clipped by 5 bases and J by 8 bases; unmatched bases: 9. The CDR3, as DNA: TGTGCCAGCAGTCTCACAGGGACTAGCGGGGGGGCCCATGAGCAGTTCTTC. Protein: CASSLTGTSGGAHEQFF.

The rearrangement uses TRBV5-4 and TRBJ1-2; TRBD1 agrees at 12 bases. The CDR3 contains 16 residues. V lost 4 bases, J lost 4 bases, and 8 bases stayed unmatched. The germline CDR1 and CDR2 sequences are SGHNT and YYREEE (reference sequence). CDR3 amino acids: CASSREGTGGVYGYTF. For the CDR3, the DNA is TGTGCCAGCAGCCGGGAAGGGACAGGGGGCGTCTATGGCTACACCTTC.

The chain uses TRBV7-9 and TRBJ1-2; 9 bases line up with TRBD1. Looked up from germline, CDR1 is SEHNR and CDR2 is FQNEAQ (reference sequence). CDR3 length: 18 residues. V gave up 5 bases and J gave up 3 bases; unmatched junction bases: 16. DNA for the CDR3: TGTGCCAGCAGCAAGGGTTGGACAGGGGATAGGAGGGACTATGGCTACACCTTC. Protein: CASSKGWTGDRRDYGYTF.

CDR3: CASSLEGTGTDTQYF. The CDR3 DNA reads as TGTGCCAGCAGCTTAGAGGGTACGGGAACGGATACGCAGTATTTT. This rearrangement joins TRBV7-9 to TRBJ2-3; D might be TRBD2 (5 bases). From germline, CDR1 is SEHNR and CDR2 FQNEAQ (reference sequence). Trimming removed 1 base at V and 6 bases at J, with 14 bases between. This CDR3 contains 15 residues.

The V and J genes are TRBV6-5 and TRBJ2-3; 9 bases agree with TRBD1. The trim removed 4 bases at V and 2 bases at J, leaving 7 bases unmatched. From germline, CDR1 is MNHEY and CDR2 SVGAGI. This CDR3 spans 16 amino acids. CDR3 sequence: CASSWRTGVITDTQYF. The DNA of the CDR3 is TGTGCCAGCAGTTGGCGGACAGGGGTAATCACAGATACGCAGTATTTT.

The rearrangement links TRBV2 to TRBJ1-1, with 7 bases matching TRBD1. Germline values: CDR1 SNHLY, CDR2 FYNNEI. After removal of 1 base from V and 4 bases from J, the junction contained 6 bases not matched to a gene. CDR3 length: 15 amino acids. CDR3 residues: CASSEEGGVGTEAFF. In DNA form, the CDR3 reads TGTGCCAGCAGTGAAGAAGGGGGCGTCGGCACTGAAGCTTTCTTT.

The V call is TRBV7-8, the J call TRBJ1-6; D possibly corresponds to TRBD1 (5 bases). Germline V lookup: CDR1 SGHVS, CDR2 FQNEAQ. Trimming took off 3 bases at V and 13 bases at J, with 10 bases between the two ends. The CDR3 runs 12 residues. CDR3 sequence (DNA): TGTGCCAGCAGCTTCCACCGACAGCCCCTCCACTTT. Protein product: CASSFHRQPLHF.

J is TRBJ2-5 and V is TRBV12-3 or TRBV12-4; tentatively, D is TRBD1 (5 bases). Trimming left V 5 bases short and J 5 bases short, with 9 bases between. The CDR3 has 12 amino acids. CDR3 region: CASSARQETQYF. The CDR3 DNA sequence: TGTGCCAGCAGTGCCCGACAGGAGACCCAGTACTTC.

This rearrangement joins TRBV2 to TRBJ2-1; TRBD2 might be the D (6 bases). The germline gives CDR1 SNHLY, CDR2 FYNNEI. The CDR3 loop spans 15 amino acids. V shed 6 bases and J shed 7 bases, with 19 bases lying between them. In DNA form, the CDR3 reads TGTGCCAGCAGCCCCTCGAGGGACTGGGGGAATGAGCAGTTCTTC. Protein sequence: CASSPSRDWGNEQFF.

A single count supports this clone. The chain couples TRBV28 to TRBJ2-7; the match to TRBD1 covers 7 bases. CDR1 is MDHEN, CDR2 SYDVKM, per germline. This CDR3 is built from 15 residues. Trimming at V came to 5 bases and at J to 5 bases, leaving 12 bases not matched to a gene. For the CDR3, the DNA is TGTGCCAGCAGTGCCCCCAGGGGGTCGGGGCACGAGCAGTACTTC. This encodes CASSAPRGSGHEQYF.

V usage is TRBV11-2 and J usage is TRBJ2-3; a possible D gene is TRBD2 (5 bases). Trimming pared 1 base from V and 4 bases from J, leaving 12 bases between. CDR1 is SGHAT, CDR2 FQNNGV, per germline. The length of the CDR3 is 15 residues. For the CDR3, the DNA is TGTGCCAGCAGCTTAGGAGCGGACGGAGCAGATACGCAGTATTTT. The encoded protein is CASSLGADGADTQYF.

The chain carries TRBV9 and TRBJ2-7; 7 nucleotides align to TRBD2. Germline assignment: CDR1 SGDLS and CDR2 YYNGEE. The CDR3 has 13 residues. Trimming took 2 bases from V and 6 from J; bases not matched to a gene: 5. The CDR3 loop is CASSVWGGSEQYF. CDR3 bases: TGTGCCAGCAGCGTGTGGGGGGGAAGCGAGCAGTACTTC.

CDR3 coding DNA: TGCGCCAGCAGCCTGGGACAGGGGGGAACGGCCGGGGAGCTGTTTTTT. Protein product: CASSLGQGGTAGELFF. V gene TRBV5-1 combines with J gene TRBJ2-2, with 11 bases fitting TRBD1. Trimming took 4 bases from V and 6 from J; bases not matched to a gene: 8. The CDR3 runs 16 residues. CDR1 SGHRS and CDR2 YFSETQ come from the germline V gene.

The V gene is TRBV3-1 (or the pseudogene TRBV3-2), the J gene TRBJ2-7; D is uncertain. The germline gives CDR1 LGHDT, CDR2 YNNKEL (reference sequence). The CDR3 totals 13 residues. V was cut by 0 bases and J by 6 bases, with 9 bases left in between. The CDR3: CASSQEHHREQYF. The CDR3 region has the DNA TGTGCCAGCAGCCAAGAACACCACCGCGAGCAGTACTTC.

This clone came up a few times. This chain joins TRBV19 and TRBJ2-2, with 7 positions matching TRBD1. There are 15 residues in the CDR3. Germline CDR1 reads LNHDA; CDR2 reads SQIVND (reference sequence). Trimming cost V 7 bases and J 2 bases; bases outside gene matches: 7. CDR3 region: CASMVGTVNTGELFF. The DNA for the CDR3 is TGTGCCAGTATGGTCGGGACAGTAAACACCGGGGAGCTGTTTTTT.

The chain recombines TRBV6-2 or TRBV6-3 with TRBJ1-4, with no clear D. The CDR3 extends over 13 amino acids. Between the trimmed V and J ends, which lost 5 bases and 7 bases, there was a span of 11 bases. Germline V gene sequence: CDR1 MNHEY, CDR2 SVGEGT. The CDR3 is CASSQRSGEKLFF. The CDR3 DNA follows: TGTGCCAGCAGTCAAAGATCGGGTGAAAAACTGTTTTTT.

This chain uses TRBV5-1 with TRBJ1-1, with TRBD1 identical over 9 bases. The V and J ends lost 0 bases and 5 bases, in that order; junction bases with no gene match: 2. Germline V gene data show CDR1 as SGHRS and CDR2 as YFSETQ. This CDR3 contains 14 residues. CDR3 sequence (DNA): TGCGCCAGCAGCTTGGATGGGACAGGGACTGAAGCTTTCTTT. Its translation is CASSLDGTGTEAFF.

The chain uses TRBV9 and TRBJ1-4; D is unresolved. Per germline, CDR1 SGDLS and CDR2 YYNGEE. Trimming took 0 bases from V and 6 from J, leaving 12 bases between them. The CDR3 length is 15 residues. The CDR3 bases are TGTGCCAGCAGCGTAGCCGCAGACGGGGATGAAAAACTGTTTTTT. This sequence encodes CASSVAADGDEKLFF.

The chain employs TRBV6-6 and TRBJ2-7, with TRBD2 matching over 7 bases. Germline V gives CDR1 MNHNY, CDR2 SVGAGI (reference sequence). This CDR3 spans 16 amino acids. Losses at the gene ends were 5 bases for V and 2 bases for J; bases not matched to a gene: 12. CDR3 sequence reads: CASSGPPRTSAYEQYF. CDR3 nucleotide sequence: TGTGCCAGCAGTGGACCCCCGAGGACTAGTGCCTACGAGCAGTACTTC.

This sequence joins TRBV24-1 and TRBJ2-3; D perhaps matches TRBD2 (7 bases). Trimming stripped 2 bases from V and 2 bases from J, with 19 bases between. From germline, CDR1 is KGHDR and CDR2 SFDVKD. The CDR3 loop spans 18 amino acids. The CDR3 sequence: CATSDSPRGRGFTDTQYF. The DNA of the CDR3 is TGTGCCACCAGTGATTCCCCGCGGGGGCGAGGGTTCACAGATACGCAGTATTTT.

The rearrangement uses TRBV15 and TRBJ1-2, with TRBD1 matching over 10 bases. This CDR3 has 17 residues. The V segment lost 3 bases and the J segment 4 bases; nucleotides outside the gene matches: 11. Germline lookup yields CDR1 LNHNV and CDR2 YYDKDF (reference sequence). The CDR3 DNA follows: TGTGCCACCAGCAGGGGGAATCCGGGACAGGGGATCTATGGCTACACCTTC. It yields the protein CATSRGNPGQGIYGYTF.

The CDR3 loop reads CASSFQGALQQFF. The CDR3, as DNA: TGTGCCAGCAGTTTTCAGGGGGCTCTTCAGCAGTTCTTC. This sequence joins TRBV12-3 or TRBV12-4 and TRBJ2-1, with 8 bases aligning to TRBD1. The CDR3 spans 13 residues. Trimming removed 3 bases from V and 11 bases from J; junction bases left unmatched: 6.

V and J are TRBV6-1 and TRBJ2-6, with TRBD2 as a possible D gene (5 bases). Per the germline V gene, CDR1 is MNHNS and CDR2 is SASEGT. V was clipped by 4 bases and J by 0 bases, with 19 bases between them. CDR3 length: 19 residues. The CDR3 reads CASSATVNLGGSGANVLTF. The CDR3 coding sequence is TGTGCCAGCAGTGCAACGGTGAATTTAGGAGGCTCTGGGGCCAACGTCCTGACTTTC.

This clone was picked up one time. The chain couples TRBV29-1 to TRBJ1-3, with TRBD1 matching over 9 bases. V trimming: 6 bases; J trimming: 5 bases; junction bases outside the gene matches: 5. Germline V gene lookup returns CDR1 SQVTM and CDR2 ANQGSEA. CDR3 size: 13 residues. The DNA for the CDR3 is TGCAGCGTCAGGACAGGGGAGAGAAACACCATATATTTT. As protein: CSVRTGERNTIYF.